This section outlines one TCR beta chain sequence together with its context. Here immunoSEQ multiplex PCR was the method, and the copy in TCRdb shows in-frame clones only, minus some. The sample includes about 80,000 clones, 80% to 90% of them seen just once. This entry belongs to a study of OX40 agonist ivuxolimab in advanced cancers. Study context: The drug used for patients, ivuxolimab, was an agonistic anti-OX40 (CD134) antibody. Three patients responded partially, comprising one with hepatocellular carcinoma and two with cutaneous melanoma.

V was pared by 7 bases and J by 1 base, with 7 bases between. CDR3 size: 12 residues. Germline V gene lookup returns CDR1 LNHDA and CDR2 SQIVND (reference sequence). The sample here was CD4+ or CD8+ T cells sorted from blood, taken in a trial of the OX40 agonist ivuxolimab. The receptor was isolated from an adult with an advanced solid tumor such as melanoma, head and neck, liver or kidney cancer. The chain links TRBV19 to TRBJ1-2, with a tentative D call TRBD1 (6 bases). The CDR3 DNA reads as TGTGCCAGTAACAGGGATAACTATGGCTACACCTTC. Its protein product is CASNRDNYGYTF.